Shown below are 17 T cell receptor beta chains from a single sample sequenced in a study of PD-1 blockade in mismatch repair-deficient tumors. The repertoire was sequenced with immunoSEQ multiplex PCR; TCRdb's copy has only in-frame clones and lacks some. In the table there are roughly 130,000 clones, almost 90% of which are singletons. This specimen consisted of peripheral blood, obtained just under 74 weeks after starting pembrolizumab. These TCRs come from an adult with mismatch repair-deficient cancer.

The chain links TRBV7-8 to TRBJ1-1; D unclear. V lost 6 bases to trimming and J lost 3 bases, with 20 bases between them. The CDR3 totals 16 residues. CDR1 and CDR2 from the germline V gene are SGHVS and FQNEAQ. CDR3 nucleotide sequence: TGTGCCAGCAGTAGCCGGCCAGGCCCAAGGGACACTGAAGCTTTCTTT. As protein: CASSSRPGPRDTEAFF.

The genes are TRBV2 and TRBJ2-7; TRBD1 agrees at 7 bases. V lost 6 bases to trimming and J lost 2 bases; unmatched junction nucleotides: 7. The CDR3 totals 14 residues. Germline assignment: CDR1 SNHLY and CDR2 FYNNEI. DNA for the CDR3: TGTGCCAGCAGCGCGACAGGGATCACCTACGAGCAGTACTTC. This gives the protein CASSATGITYEQYF.

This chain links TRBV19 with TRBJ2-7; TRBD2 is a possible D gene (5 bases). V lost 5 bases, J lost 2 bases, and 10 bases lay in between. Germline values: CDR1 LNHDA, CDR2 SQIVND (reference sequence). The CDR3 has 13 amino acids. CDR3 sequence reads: CASSAGQAYEQYF. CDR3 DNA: TGTGCCAGTAGTGCGGGCCAAGCCTACGAGCAGTACTTC.

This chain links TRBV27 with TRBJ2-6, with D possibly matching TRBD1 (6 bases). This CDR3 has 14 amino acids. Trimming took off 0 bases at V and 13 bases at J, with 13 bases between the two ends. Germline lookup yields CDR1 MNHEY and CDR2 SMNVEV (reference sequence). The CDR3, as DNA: TGTGCCAGCAGTTTATCTTCAGGGGCCCGTGTCCTGACTTTC. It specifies CASSLSSGARVLTF.

CDR3 residues: CASRLRGQPFEQYF. Written as DNA, the CDR3 is TGTGCCAGCAGATTAAGGGGGCAACCCTTCGAGCAGTACTTC. The chain carries TRBV28 and TRBJ2-7, with 7 bases aligning to TRBD1. Losses at the gene ends were 6 bases for V and 6 bases for J; bases not matched to a gene: 11. This CDR3 region has 14 residues. The germline V gene has CDR1 MDHEN and CDR2 SYDVKM.

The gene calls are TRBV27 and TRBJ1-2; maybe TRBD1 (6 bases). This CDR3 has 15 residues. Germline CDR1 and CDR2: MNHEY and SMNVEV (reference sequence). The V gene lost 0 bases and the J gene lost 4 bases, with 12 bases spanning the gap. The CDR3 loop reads CASSLSGGWIYGYTF. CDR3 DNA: TGTGCCAGCAGTTTATCCGGGGGCTGGATCTATGGCTACACCTTC.

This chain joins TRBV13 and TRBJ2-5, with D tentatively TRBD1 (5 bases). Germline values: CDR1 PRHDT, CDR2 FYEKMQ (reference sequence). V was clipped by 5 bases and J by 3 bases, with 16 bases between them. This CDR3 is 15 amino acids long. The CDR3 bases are TGTGCCAGCAGCCAAGAAGGGGCTACGGAAGAGACCCAGTACTTC. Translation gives CASSQEGATEETQYF.

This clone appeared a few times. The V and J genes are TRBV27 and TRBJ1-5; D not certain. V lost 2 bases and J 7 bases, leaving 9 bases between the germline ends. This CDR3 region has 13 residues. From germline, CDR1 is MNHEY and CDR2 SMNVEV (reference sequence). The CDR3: CASSLGPAQPQHF. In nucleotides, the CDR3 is TGTGCCAGCAGTTTAGGACCAGCCCAGCCCCAGCATTTT.

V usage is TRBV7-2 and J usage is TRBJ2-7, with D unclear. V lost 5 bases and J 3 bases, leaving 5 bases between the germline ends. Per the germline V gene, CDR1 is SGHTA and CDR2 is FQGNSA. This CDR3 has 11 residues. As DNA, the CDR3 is TGTGCCAGCAGCCCAAACTACGAGCAGTACTTC. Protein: CASSPNYEQYF.

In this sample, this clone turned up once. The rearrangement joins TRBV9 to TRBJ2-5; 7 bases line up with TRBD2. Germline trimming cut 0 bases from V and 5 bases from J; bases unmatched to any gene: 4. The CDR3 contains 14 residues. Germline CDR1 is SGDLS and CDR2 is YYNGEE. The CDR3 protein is CASSVVGGSETQYF. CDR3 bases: TGTGCCAGCAGCGTAGTGGGAGGGTCCGAGACCCAGTACTTC.

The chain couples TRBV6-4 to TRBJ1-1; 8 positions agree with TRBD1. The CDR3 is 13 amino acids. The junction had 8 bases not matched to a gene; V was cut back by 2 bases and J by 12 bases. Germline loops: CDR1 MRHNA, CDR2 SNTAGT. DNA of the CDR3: TGTGCCAGCAGTGACCCTTGGACAGGGCGATCTTTCTTT. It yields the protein CASSDPWTGRSFF.

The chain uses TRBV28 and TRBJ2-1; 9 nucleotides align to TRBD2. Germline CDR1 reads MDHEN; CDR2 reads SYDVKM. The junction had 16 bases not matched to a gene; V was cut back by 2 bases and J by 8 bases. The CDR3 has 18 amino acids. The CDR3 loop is CASSLNPAMGGRVHEQFF. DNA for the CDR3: TGTGCCAGCAGTTTAAACCCCGCGATGGGCGGGAGGGTTCATGAGCAGTTCTTC.

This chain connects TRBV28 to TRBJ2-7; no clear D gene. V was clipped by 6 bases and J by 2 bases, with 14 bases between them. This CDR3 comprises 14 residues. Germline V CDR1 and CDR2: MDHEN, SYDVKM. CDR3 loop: CASRTPSTTYEQYF. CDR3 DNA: TGTGCCAGCAGAACCCCTTCGACAACCTACGAGCAGTACTTC.

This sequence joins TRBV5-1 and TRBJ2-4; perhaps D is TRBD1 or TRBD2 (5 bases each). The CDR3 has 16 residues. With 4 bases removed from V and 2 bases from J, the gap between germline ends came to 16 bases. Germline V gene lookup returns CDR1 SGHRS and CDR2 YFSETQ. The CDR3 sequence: CASSRWGMDTKNIQYF. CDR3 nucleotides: TGCGCCAGCAGCCGCTGGGGGATGGATACCAAAAACATTCAGTACTTC.

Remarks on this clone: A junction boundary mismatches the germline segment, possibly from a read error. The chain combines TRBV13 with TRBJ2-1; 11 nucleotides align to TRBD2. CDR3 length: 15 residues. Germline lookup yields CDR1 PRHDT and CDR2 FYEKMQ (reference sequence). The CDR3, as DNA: TGTGCCAGCAGCCTAGGGACTAGCGGATACAATGAGCAGTTCTTC. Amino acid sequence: CASSLGTSGYNEQFF.

The CDR3 loop is CASSSRQGITEAFF. DNA for the CDR3: TGTGCCAGCAGCTCGAGACAGGGGATCACTGAAGCTTTCTTT. The V call is TRBV7-9, the J call TRBJ1-1; 8 bases align to TRBD1. The length of the CDR3 is 14 residues. V lost 4 bases to trimming and J lost 4 bases; unmatched junction nucleotides: 5. Germline CDR1 reads SEHNR; CDR2 reads FQNEAQ (reference sequence).

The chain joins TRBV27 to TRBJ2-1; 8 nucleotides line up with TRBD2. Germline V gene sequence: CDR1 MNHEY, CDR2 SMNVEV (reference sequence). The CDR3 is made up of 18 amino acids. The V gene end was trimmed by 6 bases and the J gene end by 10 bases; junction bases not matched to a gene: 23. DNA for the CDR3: TGTGCCAGCAGGTACCTCGGAGGGTCTAGCGGGTGGGTCGCGGAGCAGTTCTTC. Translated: CASRYLGGSSGWVAEQFF.